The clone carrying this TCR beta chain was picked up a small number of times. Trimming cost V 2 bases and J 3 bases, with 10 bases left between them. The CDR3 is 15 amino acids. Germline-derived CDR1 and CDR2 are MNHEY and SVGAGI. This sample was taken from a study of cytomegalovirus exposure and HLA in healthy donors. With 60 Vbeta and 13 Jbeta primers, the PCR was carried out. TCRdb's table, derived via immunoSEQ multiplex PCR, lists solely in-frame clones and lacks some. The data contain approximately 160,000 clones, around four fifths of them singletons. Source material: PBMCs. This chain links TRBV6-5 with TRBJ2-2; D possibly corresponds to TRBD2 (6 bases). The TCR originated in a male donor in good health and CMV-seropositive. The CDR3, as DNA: TGTGCCAGCAGTTACGTTAGCGGCGACACCGGGGAGCTGTTTTTT. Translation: CASSYVSGDTGELFF.